This TCR beta chain derives from a study of T-cell memory formation after mild COVID-19. Overall study: Largely, the TCR clusters proved donor specific.

This clonotype has a handful of counts. The CDR3 length is 14 residues. The germline V gene has CDR1 MNHEY and CDR2 SMNVEV (reference sequence). The V gene lost 4 bases and the J gene lost 6 bases, with 12 bases spanning the gap. TCRdb itself ran the 5' RACE reads through MiXCR, one entry per CDR3 protein. Of hundreds of thousands of distinct CDR3 sequences detected, 25% to 30% appear once; the ten largest clones hold about 13%. The sample was PBMCs or a T cell subset sorted from them (not recorded which). This TCR was recovered from an adult woman who had mild COVID-19 (a few samples of this study predate the infection). Cell type and time point are not known. The chain combines TRBV27 with TRBJ2-2; the D is unclear. CDR3 in amino acids: CASSSRKSAGELFF. CDR3 DNA sequence: TGTGCCAGCAGTTCCCGTAAAAGCGCCGGGGAGCTGTTTTTT.